The sequence of this T cell receptor (beta chain) was determined in a study of T cells in Graves' hyperthyroidism and ophthalmopathy. For the study at large: Before treatment of any kind, peripheral blood was taken at initial diagnosis.

There are 15 residues in the CDR3. Looked up from germline, CDR1 is MGHRA and CDR2 is YSYEKL. The junction had 10 bases not matched to a gene; V was cut back by 6 bases and J by 6 bases. Template material for amplifying TCR beta CDR3 regions consisted of RNA transcripts. HTBI primers were employed in a first-round RT-PCR of the TCR CDR3. TCRdb reanalysed the multiplex PCR reads using MiXCR and keeps one entry per CDR3 protein. The profile shows about 640,000 distinct CDR3 sequences, around 21% of them singletons. This clonotype was detected only a few times. Each diagnosis drew on symptoms, thyroxine, TRAb, thyroid ultrasound and orbital computed tomography findings.

The sequence came from a man aged 25-45 years with Graves' ophthalmopathy. The sample taken for sequencing was blood. The J gene is TRBJ2-7, the V gene TRBV4-1, with TRBD2 matching 11 bases. This CDR3 reads CASRYIAGGPGEQYF. CDR3 nucleotides: TGCGCCAGCAGGTACATAGCGGGAGGGCCAGGCGAGCAGTACTTC.